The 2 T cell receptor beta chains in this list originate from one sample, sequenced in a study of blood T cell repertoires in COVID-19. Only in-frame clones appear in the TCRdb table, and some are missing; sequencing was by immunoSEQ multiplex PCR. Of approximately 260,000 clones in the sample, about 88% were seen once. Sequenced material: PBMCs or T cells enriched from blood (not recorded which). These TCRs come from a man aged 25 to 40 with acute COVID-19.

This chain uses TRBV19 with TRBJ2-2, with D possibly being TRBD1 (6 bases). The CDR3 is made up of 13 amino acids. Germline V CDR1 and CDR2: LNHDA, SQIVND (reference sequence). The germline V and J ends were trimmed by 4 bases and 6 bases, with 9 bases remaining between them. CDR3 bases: TGTGCCAGTAGTAACAGGGTGGCCGGGGAGCTGTTTTTT. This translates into CASSNRVAGELFF.

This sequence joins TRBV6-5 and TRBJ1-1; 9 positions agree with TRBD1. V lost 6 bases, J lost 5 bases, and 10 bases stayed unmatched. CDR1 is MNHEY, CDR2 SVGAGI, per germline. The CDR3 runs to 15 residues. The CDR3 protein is CASSPLGQGMTEAFF. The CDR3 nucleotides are TGTGCCAGCAGCCCACTCGGACAGGGGATGACTGAAGCTTTCTTT.